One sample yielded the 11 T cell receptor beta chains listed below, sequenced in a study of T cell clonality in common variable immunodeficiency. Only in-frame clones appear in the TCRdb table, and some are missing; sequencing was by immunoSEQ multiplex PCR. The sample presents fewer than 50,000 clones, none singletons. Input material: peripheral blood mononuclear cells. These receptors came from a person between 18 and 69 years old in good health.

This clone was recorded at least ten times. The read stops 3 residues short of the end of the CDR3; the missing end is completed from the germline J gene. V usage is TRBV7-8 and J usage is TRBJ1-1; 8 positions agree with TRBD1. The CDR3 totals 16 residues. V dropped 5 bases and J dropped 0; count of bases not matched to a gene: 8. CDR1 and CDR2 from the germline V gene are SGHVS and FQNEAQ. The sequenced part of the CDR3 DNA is TGTGCCAGCAGCCCGAGGACAGGGATCATGAACACTGAA. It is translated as CASSPRTGIMNTE. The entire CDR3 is CASSPRTGIMNTEAFF.

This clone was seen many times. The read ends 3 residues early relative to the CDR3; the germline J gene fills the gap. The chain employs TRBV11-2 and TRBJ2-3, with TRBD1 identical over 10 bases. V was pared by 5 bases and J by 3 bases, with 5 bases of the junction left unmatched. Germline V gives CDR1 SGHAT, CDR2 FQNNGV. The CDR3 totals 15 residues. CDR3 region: CASSARDRGTDTQYF. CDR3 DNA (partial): TGTGCCAGCAGCGCCAGGGACAGGGGTACAGATACG.

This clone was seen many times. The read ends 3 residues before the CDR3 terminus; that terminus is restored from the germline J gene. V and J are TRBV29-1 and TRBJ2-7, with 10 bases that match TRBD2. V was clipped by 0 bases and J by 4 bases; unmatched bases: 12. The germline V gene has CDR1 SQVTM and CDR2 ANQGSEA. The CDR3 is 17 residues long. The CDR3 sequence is CSVEDDSSGSRDYEQYF. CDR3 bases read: TGCAGCGTTGAAGATGATTCTAGCGGGAGCAGGGATTACGAG.

Incomplete CDR3 DNA: TGTGCCAGCAGTGAATATATAGTTACAGAGGGGAAGTTTCCCCAGTACAATGAG. Translated: CASSEYIVTEGKFPQYNE. The whole CDR3 protein reads CASSEYIVTEGKFPQYNEQFF. This rearrangement joins TRBV25-1 to TRBJ2-1; D tentatively fits TRBD1 or TRBD2 (5 bases each). The missing CDR3 end, 3 residues past where the read stops, is filled in from the germline J gene. The CDR3 contains 21 residues. The V and J ends lost 0 bases and 4 bases respectively, with 28 bases between them. Germline values: CDR1 MGHDK, CDR2 SYGVNS.

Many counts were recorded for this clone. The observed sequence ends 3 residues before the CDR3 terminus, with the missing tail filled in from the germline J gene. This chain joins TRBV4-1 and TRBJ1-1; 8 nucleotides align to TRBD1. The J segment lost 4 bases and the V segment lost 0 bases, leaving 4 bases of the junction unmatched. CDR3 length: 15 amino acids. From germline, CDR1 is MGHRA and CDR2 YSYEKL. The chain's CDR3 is CASSQDQGAGTEAFF. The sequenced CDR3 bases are TGCGCCAGCAGCCAAGATCAGGGGGCTGGCACTGAA.

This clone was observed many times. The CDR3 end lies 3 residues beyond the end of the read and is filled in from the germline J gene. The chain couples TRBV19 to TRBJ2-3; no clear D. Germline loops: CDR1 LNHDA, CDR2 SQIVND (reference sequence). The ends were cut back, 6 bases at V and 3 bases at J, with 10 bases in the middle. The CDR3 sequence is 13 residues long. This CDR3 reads CASSPRRTDTQYF. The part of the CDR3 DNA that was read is TGTGCCAGTAGCCCCCGCCGGACAGATACG.

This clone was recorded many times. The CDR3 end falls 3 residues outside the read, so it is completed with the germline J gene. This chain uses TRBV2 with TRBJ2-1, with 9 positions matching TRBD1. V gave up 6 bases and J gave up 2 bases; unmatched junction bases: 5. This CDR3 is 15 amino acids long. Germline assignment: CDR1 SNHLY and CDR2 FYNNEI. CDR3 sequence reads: CASRADRGTYNEQFF. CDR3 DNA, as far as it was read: TGTGCCAGCAGGGCTGACAGGGGGACCTACAATGAG.

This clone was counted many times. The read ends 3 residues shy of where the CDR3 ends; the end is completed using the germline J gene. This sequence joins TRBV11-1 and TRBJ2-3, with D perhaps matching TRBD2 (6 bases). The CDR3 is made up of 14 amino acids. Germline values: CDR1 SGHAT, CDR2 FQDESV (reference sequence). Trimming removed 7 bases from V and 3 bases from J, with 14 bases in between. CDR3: CASNPGVWTDTQYF. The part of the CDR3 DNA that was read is TGTGCCAGCAACCCGGGGGTTTGGACAGATACG.

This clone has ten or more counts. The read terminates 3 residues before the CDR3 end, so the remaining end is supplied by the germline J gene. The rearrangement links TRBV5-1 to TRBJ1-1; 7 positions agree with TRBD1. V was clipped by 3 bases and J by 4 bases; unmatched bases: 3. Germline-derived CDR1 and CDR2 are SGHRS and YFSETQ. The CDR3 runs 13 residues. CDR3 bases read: TGCGCCAGCAGCTCACAGGGGTCCACTGAA. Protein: CASSSQGSTE. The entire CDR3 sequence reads CASSSQGSTEAFF.

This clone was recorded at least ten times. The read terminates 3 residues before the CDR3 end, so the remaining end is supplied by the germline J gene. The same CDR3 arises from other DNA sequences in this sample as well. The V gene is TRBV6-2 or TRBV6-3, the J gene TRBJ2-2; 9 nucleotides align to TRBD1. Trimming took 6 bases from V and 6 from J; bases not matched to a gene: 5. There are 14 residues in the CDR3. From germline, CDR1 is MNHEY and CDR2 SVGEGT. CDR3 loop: CASRTQGAAGELFF. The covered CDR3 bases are TGTGCCAGCAGGACACAGGGGGCCGCCGGGGAG.

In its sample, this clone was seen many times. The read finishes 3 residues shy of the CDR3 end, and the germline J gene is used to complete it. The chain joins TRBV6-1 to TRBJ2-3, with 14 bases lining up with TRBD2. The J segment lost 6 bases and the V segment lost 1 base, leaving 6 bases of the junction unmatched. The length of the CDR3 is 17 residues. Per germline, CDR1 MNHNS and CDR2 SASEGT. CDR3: CASSEDSRTSGRDTQYF. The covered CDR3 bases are TGTGCCAGCAGTGAAGACTCTCGGACTAGCGGGAGGGATACG.